The clone carrying this T cell receptor beta chain has ten or more counts. Antigen: not known. 5'RACE with 10-nucleotide random UMIs generated the cDNA. TCRdb re-derived calls from the 5' RACE reads in MiXCR, one entry per CDR3 protein. The data hold around 37,000 distinct CDR3 sequences, with 3% to 3.5% observed a single time. This sample's time point: longitudinal time-point 1 (baseline). PBMCs stored at -80 C, numbering 2 million, were the origin of the unsorted libraries. This entry comes from a study of neurological immune-mediated disorders. The study's findings and limits: Sharing of CDR3 amino acid sequences among expanded clones across subjects was absent, suggesting private repertoires in all groups.

The sample was PBMCs. The sequence was collected from a woman aged 55-69 years with multiple sclerosis.

The CDR3 here is CSALRGRAIPYTDTQYF. In DNA form, the CDR3 reads TGCAGTGCCCTCAGAGGCAGGGCCATTCCCTACACAGATACGCAGTATTTT. The chain recombines TRBV20-1 with TRBJ2-3, with D maybe TRBD1 (5 bases). Germline V gene lookup returns CDR1 DFQATT and CDR2 SNEGSKA (reference sequence). Trimming took 6 bases from V and 2 from J, leaving 24 bases between them. This CDR3 is built from 17 residues.